Listed below are T cell receptor beta chains from one sample, sequenced in a study of blood T cell repertoires in COVID-19. Only in-frame clones appear in the TCRdb table, and some are missing; sequencing was by immunoSEQ multiplex PCR. The repertoire holds about 110,000 clones, with around nine tenths as singletons. Input material: peripheral blood. These receptors were collected from a woman aged 65 to 85 who had recovered from COVID-19. Each CDR3 is given with its conserved first and last residue. A D gene is named only where the DNA matches it firmly. Only part of the rows carry a size: once, few, many, or a class if the clone is expanded.

j_call: TRBJ1-2
clone_size: -
d_call: TRBD1
v_call: TRBV5-1
cdr3_nt: TGCGCCAGCAGCTTAGCGCCTGGGACAGGGGGTCGGGGCTACACCTTC
cdr3_aa: CASSLAPGTGGRGYTF

j_call: TRBJ2-3
clone_size: -
d_call: TRBD1
v_call: TRBV7-8
cdr3_nt: TGTGCCAGCAGCTTAGTGGGGGTGGGACAGGGGACGATCTCGCAGTATTTT
cdr3_aa: CASSLVGVGQGTISQYF

j_call: TRBJ2-1
clone_size: -
d_call: TRBD1
v_call: TRBV7-9
cdr3_nt: TGTGCCAGCAGCGGAGGACAGGACTACAATGAGCAGTTCTTC
cdr3_aa: CASSGGQDYNEQFF

j_call: TRBJ1-2
clone_size: -
d_call: -
v_call: TRBV6-5
cdr3_nt: TGTGCCAGCAGTCCCGACAGGATGAACTATGGCTACACCTTC
cdr3_aa: CASSPDRMNYGYTF

j_call: TRBJ2-3
clone_size: -
d_call: -
v_call: TRBV18
cdr3_nt: TGTGCCAGCTCACCAAGGGGAGATACGCAGTATTTT
cdr3_aa: CASSPRGDTQYF

j_call: TRBJ2-5
clone_size: -
d_call: -
v_call: TRBV6-2/TRBV6-3
cdr3_nt: TGTGCCAGCAGTTACCCCACTGGGCGGGGACAAGAGACCCAGTACTTC
cdr3_aa: CASSYPTGRGQETQYF

j_call: TRBJ1-1
clone_size: once
d_call: TRBD1
v_call: TRBV18
cdr3_nt: TGTGCCAGCTCGCCCGACAGGGGCATGAACACTGAAGCTTTCTTT
cdr3_aa: CASSPDRGMNTEAFF

j_call: TRBJ2-2
clone_size: -
d_call: TRBD1
v_call: TRBV5-4
cdr3_nt: TGTGCCAGCAGCTTGGCCCCGGGACAGGGTGTCCCCGGGGAGCTGTTTTTT
cdr3_aa: CASSLAPGQGVPGELFF

j_call: TRBJ2-1
clone_size: -
d_call: TRBD1
v_call: TRBV5-4
cdr3_nt: TGTGCCAGCACGGACAGGGGGGAACACAATGAGCAGTTCTTC
cdr3_aa: CASTDRGEHNEQFF

j_call: TRBJ1-1
clone_size: -
d_call: TRBD1
v_call: TRBV18
cdr3_nt: TGTGCCAGCTCACCCGGACAGGGGAACACTGAAGCTTTCTTT
cdr3_aa: CASSPGQGNTEAFF

j_call: TRBJ2-3
clone_size: -
d_call: -
v_call: TRBV30
cdr3_nt: TGTGCCTGGAGTTTTGGGCAGGTCACAGATACGCAGTATTTT
cdr3_aa: CAWSFGQVTDTQYF

j_call: TRBJ2-3
clone_size: once
d_call: TRBD2
v_call: TRBV5-1
cdr3_nt: TGCGCCAGCAGCTTCGGTAGCGGGGGAATCACAGATACGCAGTATTTT
cdr3_aa: CASSFGSGGITDTQYF

j_call: TRBJ2-7
clone_size: few
d_call: -
v_call: TRBV6-2/TRBV6-3
cdr3_nt: TGTGCCAGCAGTTTAGGGGACGAGCAGTACTTC
cdr3_aa: CASSLGDEQYF

j_call: TRBJ2-7
clone_size: -
d_call: -
v_call: TRBV6-2/TRBV6-3
cdr3_nt: TGTGCCAGCAGTTACTCGGGGCGGGGTCCTACCTACGAGCAGTACTTC
cdr3_aa: CASSYSGRGPTYEQYF

j_call: TRBJ2-3
clone_size: -
d_call: -
v_call: TRBV6-1
cdr3_nt: TGTGCCAGCAGTGAGGTCGGGGTGTGGGGCACAGATACGCAGTATTTT
cdr3_aa: CASSEVGVWGTDTQYF

j_call: TRBJ2-7
clone_size: -
d_call: -
v_call: TRBV28
cdr3_nt: TGTGCCAGCAGCAAGACTAGGCTATCCTACGAGCAGTACTTC
cdr3_aa: CASSKTRLSYEQYF

j_call: TRBJ2-3
clone_size: -
d_call: TRBD2
v_call: TRBV7-9
cdr3_nt: TGTGCCAGCAGCTCCCTCGGAGAGCGGGGGAGAACAGATACGCAGTATTTT
cdr3_aa: CASSSLGERGRTDTQYF

j_call: TRBJ1-1
clone_size: -
d_call: -
v_call: TRBV3-1/TRBV3-2
cdr3_nt: TGTGCCAGCAGCCAAGAAAGGCGAGGCTGGATCGCTGAAGCTTTCTTT
cdr3_aa: CASSQERRGWIAEAFF

j_call: TRBJ2-5
clone_size: -
d_call: -
v_call: TRBV6-6
cdr3_nt: TGTGCCAGCAGTCCAGCATCGGGAGTTGGGACCCAGTACTTC
cdr3_aa: CASSPASGVGTQYF

j_call: TRBJ2-6
clone_size: -
d_call: -
v_call: TRBV2
cdr3_nt: TGTGCCAGCAGTGACAGGGCTGGGGCCAACGTCCTGACTTTC
cdr3_aa: CASSDRAGANVLTF

j_call: TRBJ1-6
clone_size: few
d_call: TRBD1
v_call: TRBV6-5
cdr3_nt: TGTGCCAGCAGCAATCCGGGACAGGGTAATTCACCCCTCCACTTT
cdr3_aa: CASSNPGQGNSPLHF

j_call: TRBJ2-3
clone_size: -
d_call: -
v_call: TRBV6-1
cdr3_nt: TGTGCCAGCAGTGCCCGTGGGAGAGGGATGGGGACAGATACGCAGTATTTT
cdr3_aa: CASSARGRGMGTDTQYF

j_call: TRBJ2-7
clone_size: few
d_call: TRBD2
v_call: TRBV5-6
cdr3_nt: TGTGCCAGCCACCATCGGGGTAGCGGGAGGGTATCCTACGAGCAGTACTTC
cdr3_aa: CASHHRGSGRVSYEQYF

j_call: TRBJ1-5
clone_size: -
d_call: -
v_call: TRBV5-1
cdr3_nt: TGCGCCAGCAGCTTGGACCCAGGGCCGAGACAGCCCCAGCATTTT
cdr3_aa: CASSLDPGPRQPQHF

j_call: TRBJ2-3
clone_size: -
d_call: TRBD2
v_call: TRBV15
cdr3_nt: TGTGCCACCAGCAGAGAGCGTTTGAGCGGGAGGGCAGATACGCAGTATTTT
cdr3_aa: CATSRERLSGRADTQYF

j_call: TRBJ2-7
clone_size: -
d_call: -
v_call: TRBV7-9
cdr3_nt: TGTGCCAGCAGCTTAGCATTGCAGGGGGGAAAGTATTTC
cdr3_aa: CASSLALQGGKYF

j_call: TRBJ1-2
clone_size: -
d_call: TRBD1
v_call: TRBV6-2/TRBV6-3
cdr3_nt: TGTGCCAGCAGTTACTCGGGGACAGCCGGAGGAGGCTACACCTTC
cdr3_aa: CASSYSGTAGGGYTF

j_call: TRBJ2-5
clone_size: -
d_call: -
v_call: TRBV7-2
cdr3_nt: TGTGCCAGCAGCTTAGAGGGTAGGAGGGAGACCCAGTACTTC
cdr3_aa: CASSLEGRRETQYF

j_call: TRBJ1-2
clone_size: -
d_call: -
v_call: TRBV6-2/TRBV6-3
cdr3_nt: TGTGCCAGCAGTTACATACAGTCCCATGGCTACACCTTC
cdr3_aa: CASSYIQSHGYTF

j_call: TRBJ2-1
clone_size: once
d_call: -
v_call: TRBV7-9
cdr3_nt: TGTGCCAGCAAGGGGGGACAGCGATACAATGAGCAGTTCTTC
cdr3_aa: CASKGGQRYNEQFF

j_call: TRBJ2-5
clone_size: -
d_call: TRBD1
v_call: TRBV19
cdr3_nt: TGTGCCAGTGAGGTGGACAGGGAAGAGACCCAGTACTTC
cdr3_aa: CASEVDREETQYF

j_call: TRBJ1-5
clone_size: -
d_call: TRBD1
v_call: TRBV28
cdr3_nt: TGTGCCAGCAGTCCCCGGGACAGGGGGCTTCAGCCCCAGCATTTT
cdr3_aa: CASSPRDRGLQPQHF

j_call: TRBJ2-5
clone_size: -
d_call: TRBD2
v_call: TRBV18
cdr3_nt: TGTGCCAGCTCACCCTTCGGGGGGGCGGGTGAGACCCAGTACTTC
cdr3_aa: CASSPFGGAGETQYF

j_call: TRBJ2-7
clone_size: -
d_call: -
v_call: TRBV28
cdr3_nt: TGTGCCAGCAGTTTAAGTCCCGGAGTCTCCAACGTCTACGAGCAGTACTTC
cdr3_aa: CASSLSPGVSNVYEQYF

j_call: TRBJ2-3
clone_size: -
d_call: -
v_call: TRBV5-8
cdr3_nt: TGTGCCAGCGGGCTAGGGGCTGATACGCAGTATTTT
cdr3_aa: CASGLGADTQYF

j_call: TRBJ2-7
clone_size: -
d_call: TRBD2
v_call: TRBV6-2/TRBV6-3
cdr3_nt: TGTGCCAGCAGCTTAGGGACTAGCGGAGCCTTTTACTCCTACGAGCAGTACTTC
cdr3_aa: CASSLGTSGAFYSYEQYF

j_call: TRBJ2-3
clone_size: -
d_call: TRBD2
v_call: TRBV11-1
cdr3_nt: TGTGCCAGCAGCTTACTTTACGGGAGGGGCACAGATACGCAGTATTTT
cdr3_aa: CASSLLYGRGTDTQYF